What follows are 24 T cell receptor beta chains derived from one specimen sequenced in a study of T cell repertoires in cytomegalovirus infection. From the reads, TCRdb called clonotypes with MiXCR, one entry per CDR3 protein. The data contain fewer than 550,000 distinct CDR3 sequences, under 40% of them singletons. The sample taken for sequencing was PBMCs. These receptors all stem from a human donor in good health (CMV status not recorded). Some clones in this sample may be carry-over from other donors' samples.

The chain recombines TRBV6-2 or TRBV6-3 with TRBJ1-5; a weak D match, TRBD1 (6 bases). Germline lookup yields CDR1 MNHEY and CDR2 SVGEGT. The CDR3 is 15 amino acids. V lost 4 bases and J 1 base, leaving 11 bases between the germline ends. The CDR3 nucleotides are TGTGCCAGCAGTTTCCCCGACAGGAGCAATCAGCCCCAGCATTTT. Residues: CASSFPDRSNQPQHF.

This clonotype is a singleton in its sample. The gene calls are TRBV7-7 and TRBJ2-5; 7 nucleotides line up with TRBD2. The V gene's germline CDR1 is SSHAT and CDR2 FNYEAQ (reference sequence). V gave up 0 bases and J gave up 4 bases; unmatched junction bases: 5. The CDR3 covers 15 residues. CDR3 sequence (DNA): TGTGCCAGCAGCTTAGCGGGGGGGGGTCCAGAGACCCAGTACTTC. Translating gives CASSLAGGGPETQYF. Looking up the rest from reference TRBV7-7 and TRBJ2-5 gives the full variable domain: GAGVSQSPRYKVTKRGQDVTLRCDPISSHATLYWYQQALGQGPEFLTYFNYEAQPDKSGLPSDRFSAERPEGSISTLTIQRTEQRDSAMYRCASSLAGGGPETQYFGPGTRLLVL.

CDR3 sequence reads: CASSSVPWDTQYF. The DNA of the CDR3 is TGTGCCAGCAGCTCCGTACCGTGGGATACGCAGTATTTT. The rearrangement joins TRBV5-8 to TRBJ2-3; unclear D gene. The CDR3 consists of 13 residues. CDR1 SGHTS and CDR2 YDEGEE come from the germline V gene. V was clipped by 3 bases and J by 6 bases, with 11 bases between them. Full variable domain (rest looked up from reference TRBV5-8 and TRBJ2-3): EAGVTQSPTHLIKTRGQQATLRCSPISGHTSVYWYQQALGLGLQFLLWYDEGEERNRGNFPPRFSGRQFPNYSSELNVNALELEDSALYLCASSSVPWDTQYFGPGTRLTVL.

This clonotype was counted only a few times. The chain employs TRBV6-1 and TRBJ2-1; 14 bases match TRBD2. The CDR3 extends over 16 amino acids. Germline V gives CDR1 MNHNS, CDR2 SASEGT. Germline trimming cut 5 bases from V and 5 bases from J; bases unmatched to any gene: 5. In DNA form, the CDR3 reads TGTGCCAGCAGTCCTAGGACTAGCGGGGGGAACAATGAGCAGTTCTTC. Protein sequence: CASSPRTSGGNNEQFF.

The chain recombines TRBV7-9 with TRBJ2-1; 11 positions agree with TRBD2. CDR1 SEHNR and CDR2 FQNEAQ come from the germline V gene (reference sequence). CDR3 size: 19 residues. The V gene end was trimmed by 0 bases and the J gene end by 0 bases; junction bases not matched to a gene: 7. The DNA of the CDR3 is TGTGCCAGCAGCTTAGCCCCCGGACTAGCGGGTCCCTCCTACAATGAGCAGTTCTTC. It encodes CASSLAPGLAGPSYNEQFF.

The sample holds many counts of this clonotype. The chain couples TRBV7-9 to TRBJ1-1; TRBD1 matches 8 bases. This CDR3 has 15 amino acids. The V and J ends lost 7 bases and 0 bases, in that order; junction bases with no gene match: 7. Per the germline V gene, CDR1 is SEHNR and CDR2 is FQNEAQ (reference sequence). As DNA, the CDR3 is TGTGCCAGCATCCGGACAGGGACCGTGAACACTGAAGCTTTCTTT. Encoded protein: CASIRTGTVNTEAFF.

Worth noting for this clonotype: This may stem from a read error, because a much larger clone lies one nucleotide away. The chain links TRBV7-2 to TRBJ2-5; 9 bases are a match to TRBD2. This CDR3 spans 17 amino acids. Germline CDR1 reads SGHTA; CDR2 reads FQGNSA. This CDR3 reads CASSLASGGALAEIQYF. The CDR3 DNA sequence: TGTGCCAGCAGCTTAGCTAGCGGGGGAGCCTTGGCGGAGATCCAGTACTTC.

This rearrangement joins TRBV5-6 to TRBJ1-3; the D gene is possibly TRBD1 (5 bases). V dropped 6 bases and J dropped 4 bases, with 11 bases sitting between them. CDR3 length: 13 amino acids. From germline, CDR1 is SGHDT and CDR2 YYEEEE. This chain's CDR3 is CASTYWGGNTIYF. The CDR3 bases are TGTGCCAGCACCTATTGGGGGGGAAACACCATATATTTT.

The sample holds many counts of this clonotype. The J gene is TRBJ2-7, the V gene TRBV7-6; the D is unclear. CDR3 size: 15 residues. Germline V gene sequence: CDR1 SGHVS, CDR2 FNYEAQ. V lost 1 base, J lost 0 bases, and 10 bases lay in between. The CDR3: CASSLGGASSYEQYF. CDR3 coding DNA: TGTGCCAGCAGCTTAGGCGGAGCTAGCTCCTACGAGCAGTACTTC.

V and J are TRBV27 and TRBJ1-3; D is unclear. V shed 6 bases and J shed 3 bases, with 15 bases lying between them. This CDR3 is 15 amino acids long. Looked up from germline, CDR1 is MNHEY and CDR2 is SMNVEV (reference sequence). CDR3 amino acids: CASRARRGFGNTIYF. The CDR3 DNA reads as TGTGCCAGCAGAGCCAGGCGGGGATTTGGAAACACCATATATTTT.

The rearrangement links TRBV27 to TRBJ1-4, with 8 bases aligning to TRBD1. Losses at the gene ends were 5 bases for V and 9 bases for J; bases not matched to a gene: 8. Germline V gene sequence: CDR1 MNHEY, CDR2 SMNVEV (reference sequence). The CDR3 contains 14 residues. The CDR3 sequence: CASSPYGQGKKLFF. CDR3 in DNA: TGTGCCAGCAGTCCATATGGACAGGGTAAAAAACTGTTTTTT. Full variable domain (remainder filled in from reference TRBV27 and TRBJ1-4): EAQVTQNPRYLITVTGKKLTVTCSQNMNHEYMSWYRQDPGLGLRQIYYSMNVEVTDKGDVPEGYKVSRKEKRNFPLILESPSPNQTSLYFCASSPYGQGKKLFFGSGTQLSVL.

The chain links TRBV14 to TRBJ2-5; D may be TRBD1 (5 bases). Between the trimmed V and J ends, which lost 4 bases and 5 bases, there was a span of 14 bases. This CDR3 spans 14 amino acids. Germline CDR1 and CDR2: SGHDN and FVKESK. CDR3 coding DNA: TGTGCCAGCAGCCTCCAAAGGGGTAGCGAGACCCAGTACTTC. This translates into CASSLQRGSETQYF.

The rearrangement links TRBV3-1 to TRBJ2-7; possible D gene TRBD2, 5 bases. Germline assignment: CDR1 LGHDT and CDR2 YNNKEL (reference sequence). This CDR3 has 16 amino acids. The V and J ends lost 5 bases and 1 base respectively, with 18 bases between them. The CDR3, as DNA: TGTGCCAGCAGCTCCCCCCGAGCTTCGGGGTCCTACGAGCAGTACTTC. It translates to CASSSPRASGSYEQYF.

This clonotype was seen ten or more times. The gene calls are TRBV7-8 and TRBJ1-6; 7 positions agree with TRBD1. V lost 1 base and J lost 0; bases outside the gene matches: 3. Germline V lookup: CDR1 SGHVS, CDR2 FQNEAQ. The CDR3 runs 17 residues. The CDR3 reads CASSLDRDSSYNSPLHF. Here the CDR3 DNA reads TGTGCCAGCAGCTTAGATCGGGACAGCTCCTATAATTCACCCCTCCACTTT.

This clonotype was seen a few times. This chain joins TRBV5-1 and TRBJ1-6, with D hard to call. Germline V gives CDR1 SGHRS, CDR2 YFSETQ. V lost 4 bases and J 0 bases, leaving 11 bases between the germline ends. The CDR3 spans 16 residues. The CDR3 region is CASSAPGSSYNSPLHF. The DNA of the CDR3 is TGCGCCAGCAGCGCCCCGGGGAGCTCCTATAATTCACCCCTCCACTTT.

The rearrangement joins TRBV9 to TRBJ1-1, with D unresolved. The V and J ends lost 4 bases and 5 bases respectively, with 12 bases between them. From germline, CDR1 is SGDLS and CDR2 YYNGEE. This CDR3 contains 13 residues. The CDR3: CASSPRGITEAFF. CDR3 DNA sequence: TGTGCCAGCAGCCCCCGGGGAATAACTGAAGCTTTCTTT.

The V call is TRBV28, the J call TRBJ1-6, with D hard to call. CDR1 and CDR2 (germline): MDHEN, SYDVKM. Between the trimmed V and J ends, which lost 4 bases and 1 base, there was a span of 8 bases. CDR3 length: 15 amino acids. The CDR3 is CASSSRLSYNSPLHF. The CDR3 region has the DNA TGTGCCAGCAGTTCTCGACTATCCTATAATTCACCCCTCCACTTT.

In regard to this clonotype: A junction boundary mismatches the germline segment, possibly from a read error. The V gene is TRBV7-2, the J gene TRBJ2-5; tentatively, D is TRBD2 (7 bases). The CDR3 length is 15 residues. CDR1 is SGHTA, CDR2 FQGNSA, per germline. The CDR3 region is CASSLAIRGRETPYF. The CDR3 coding sequence is TGTGCCAGCAGCCTCGCAATCCGGGGGCGGGAGACCCCGTACTTC.

This clonotype was observed many times. The chain combines TRBV7-2 with TRBJ1-1, with TRBD1 as a possible D gene (5 bases). CDR1 is SGHTA, CDR2 FQGNSA, per germline. V gave up 8 bases and J gave up 0 bases, with 13 bases separating them. The CDR3 totals 14 residues. The CDR3, as DNA: TGTGCCAGCCGCCCCGGCAGGGTGAACACTGAAGCTTTCTTT. This gives the protein CASRPGRVNTEAFF.

The genes are TRBV20-1 and TRBJ2-5, with 12 bases fitting TRBD2. Germline trimming cut 1 base from V and 13 bases from J; bases unmatched to any gene: 13. The CDR3 consists of 15 residues. Germline V gene sequence: CDR1 DFQATT, CDR2 SNEGSKA (reference sequence). CDR3 amino acids: CSARALTSGGRLRYF. Written as DNA, the CDR3 is TGCAGTGCTAGAGCCCTGACTAGCGGGGGCCGATTGCGGTACTTC.

The J gene is TRBJ1-5, the V gene TRBV15; maybe TRBD1 (5 bases). Trimming shortened V by 5 bases and J by 4 bases, and 15 bases separated the two germline ends. The CDR3 spans 15 residues. Germline V gene data show CDR1 as LNHNV and CDR2 as YYDKDF (reference sequence). CDR3 loop: CATSGSGDLNQPQHF. The CDR3 DNA reads TGTGCCACCAGCGGGTCGGGGGATCTAAATCAGCCCCAGCATTTT.

As for this clonotype: This may be a read error, as it is one base from a much larger clone. The chain joins TRBV7-2 to TRBJ1-1; no definite D call. CDR1 is SGHTA, CDR2 FQGNSA, per germline. The CDR3 has 12 residues. The CDR3 here is CVSSRVGTEAFF. The CDR3 bases are TGTGTCAGCAGCCGGGTGGGCACTGAAGCTTTCTTT.

This sequence joins TRBV19 and TRBJ1-2; 7 bases map to TRBD1. Germline assignment: CDR1 LNHDA and CDR2 SQIVND (reference sequence). Trimming cost V 7 bases and J 6 bases; bases outside gene matches: 8. The CDR3 has 13 residues. CDR3 loop: CASTSTGNNGYTF. The CDR3 region has the DNA TGTGCCAGTACTTCGACAGGGAACAATGGCTACACCTTC.

This clonotype was seen more than once but under ten times. The rearrangement uses TRBV6-2 or TRBV6-3 and TRBJ1-1; D might be TRBD1 (5 bases). This CDR3 region has 16 residues. Trimming left V 0 bases short and J 0 bases short, with 11 bases between. CDR1 is MNHEY and CDR2 is SVGEGT in the germline V gene. The CDR3 DNA sequence: TGTGCCAGCAGTTACTCGACAGTCTATATGAACACTGAAGCTTTCTTT. Protein sequence: CASSYSTVYMNTEAFF.